One sample yielded the 11 T cell receptor beta chains listed below, sequenced in a study of CD8 T cells in Susac syndrome. An amount of RNA that ranged from roughly 0.5 to 1 ug was reverse transcribed with random hexamers. Each CDR3 protein is one row after TCRdb ran MiXCR on the immunoSEQ multiplex PCR reads. The top ten clones hold less than 0.085% of a sample with about 150,000 distinct CDR3 sequences, approximately 96% of them seen once. Material for sequencing was CD4+ T cells from PBMCs. All receptors derive from a human donor with Susac syndrome.

This chain uses TRBV6-5 with TRBJ1-2; TRBD1 might be the D (5 bases). The V gene lost 3 bases and the J gene lost 7 bases, with 18 bases spanning the gap. The germline gives CDR1 MNHEY, CDR2 SVGAGI. This CDR3 spans 15 amino acids. CDR3 nucleotides: TGTGCCAGCAGTTATGGGTGGCAGGGAATTGGTGGCTACACCTTC. Translated: CASSYGWQGIGGYTF.

Written as DNA, the CDR3 is TGTGCCAGCAGTTTAGGCCTCCAAAGCCACGAGCAGTACTTC. Protein sequence: CASSLGLQSHEQYF. The V call is TRBV12-3 or TRBV12-4, the J call TRBJ2-7; unclear D gene. V shed 1 base and J shed 5 bases, with 12 bases lying between them. The length of the CDR3 is 14 residues.

The chain couples TRBV7-3 to TRBJ2-1; D ambiguous. Trimming left V 2 bases short and J 8 bases short, with 19 bases between. The germline V gene encodes CDR1 SGHTA and CDR2 FQGTGA. This CDR3 region has 16 residues. The CDR3 DNA sequence: TGTGCCAGCAGCTTAGGTGGGATCTCCGCTAGGGATGAGCAGTTCTTC. Its translation: CASSLGGISARDEQFF.

CDR3 sequence reads: CSVEQLVWTEAFF. CDR3 DNA: TGCAGCGTTGAACAGTTAGTTTGGACTGAAGCTTTCTTT. V usage is TRBV29-1 and J usage is TRBJ1-1, with D hard to call. The CDR3 loop spans 13 amino acids. CDR1 and CDR2 from the germline V gene are SQVTM and ANQGSEA. V lost 2 bases, J lost 5 bases, and 12 bases lay in between.

The chain couples TRBV28 to TRBJ2-5, with D maybe TRBD1 (6 bases). Trimming removed 3 bases from V and 10 bases from J, with 21 bases in between. The CDR3 spans 15 residues. Germline-derived CDR1 and CDR2 are MDHEN and SYDVKM. The CDR3 here is CASSLVGHLGGDQYF. DNA of the CDR3: TGTGCCAGCAGTTTGGTGGGACACCTAGGCGGAGACCAGTACTTC.

CDR3 protein: CASSLDTGEETQYF. The CDR3 region has the DNA TGCGCCAGCAGCTTGGATACAGGGGAAGAGACCCAGTACTTC. The chain couples TRBV5-1 to TRBJ2-5, with TRBD1 matching over 7 bases. V trimming: 0 bases; J trimming: 3 bases; junction bases outside the gene matches: 2. The CDR3 spans 14 residues. Germline assignment: CDR1 SGHRS and CDR2 YFSETQ.

The genes are TRBV9 and TRBJ1-5; 12 bases map to TRBD1. Germline V lookup: CDR1 SGDLS, CDR2 YYNGEE. This CDR3 has 14 amino acids. The trim removed 3 bases at V and 7 bases at J, leaving 2 bases unmatched. CDR3 sequence: CASSEGQGAQPQHF. The CDR3 DNA reads as TGTGCCAGCAGCGAGGGACAGGGGGCCCAGCCCCAGCATTTT.

The chain couples TRBV2 to TRBJ2-4; D is tentatively TRBD1 or TRBD2 (6 bases each). This CDR3 region has 14 residues. The germline gives CDR1 SNHLY, CDR2 FYNNEI. V was trimmed by 7 bases and J by 5 bases, leaving 15 bases between them. The chain's CDR3 is CASTPSGAQNIQYF. The CDR3 DNA follows: TGTGCCAGCACACCCTCGGGGGCGCAAAACATTCAGTACTTC. The full variable domain, its missing parts supplied by reference TRBV2 and TRBJ2-4, is EPEVTQTPSHQVTQMGQEVILRCVPISNHLYFYWYRQILGQKVEFLVSFYNNEISEKSEIFDDQFSVERPDGSNFTLKIRSTKLEDSAMYFCASTPSGAQNIQYFGAGTRLSVL.

This chain connects TRBV20-1 to TRBJ2-5, with a possible D match to TRBD2 (5 bases). Germline CDR1 DFQATT, CDR2 SNEGSKA (reference sequence). The CDR3 runs 13 residues. Trimming took off 3 bases at V and 5 bases at J, with 13 bases between the two ends. This CDR3 is CSARGASTETQYF. The CDR3 bases are TGCAGTGCTAGGGGAGCTAGCACCGAGACCCAGTACTTC.

The sample holds one count of this clonotype. The rearrangement joins TRBV5-1 to TRBJ1-4, with TRBD1 as a possible D gene (5 bases). The length of the CDR3 is 15 residues. Trimming stripped 6 bases from V and 7 bases from J, with 19 bases between. CDR1 is SGHRS, CDR2 YFSETQ, per germline. CDR3 sequence: CASTLGGQGREKLFF. The DNA for the CDR3 is TGCGCCAGCACCCTTGGTGGGCAGGGTCGTGAAAAACTGTTTTTT.

The chain carries TRBV7-3 and TRBJ2-3, with D possibly being TRBD2 (6 bases). Trimming left V 5 bases short and J 6 bases short, with 12 bases between. CDR3 size: 13 residues. The germline V gene encodes CDR1 SGHTA and CDR2 FQGTGA. Here the CDR3 reads CASSPFGRDTQYF. The CDR3 DNA follows: TGTGCCAGCAGCCCCTTTGGGAGGGATACGCAGTATTTT. Full variable domain (outside the CDR3, taken from reference TRBV7-3 and TRBJ2-3): GAGVSQTPSNKVTEKGKYVELRCDPISGHTALYWYRQSLGQGPEFLIYFQGTGAADDSGLPNDRFFAVRPEGSVSTLKIQRTERGDSAVYLCASSPFGRDTQYFGPGTRLTVL.